Below, 4 T cell receptor beta chains from the same sample are listed, as sequenced in a study of T cell responses to AZD1222 COVID-19 vaccine. Clones were read by immunoSEQ multiplex PCR, and TCRdb kept only the in-frame ones, dropping some. The repertoire has 100,000 to 150,000 clones, about 89% of them found once; the top ten carry more than 9%. The sample was peripheral blood, taken on day 0 of AZD1222 vaccination. The receptors stem from an adult in good health.

The V gene is TRBV7-3, the J gene TRBJ2-1; D is unresolved. CDR3 length: 16 amino acids. Trimming removed 1 base at V and 0 bases at J, with 10 bases between. CDR1 is SGHTA and CDR2 is FQGTGA in the germline V gene. This CDR3 reads CASSLRSSSSYNEQFF. The CDR3 nucleotides read TGTGCCAGCAGCTTAAGGTCCTCGAGCTCCTACAATGAGCAGTTCTTC.

This chain uses TRBV7-9 with TRBJ2-2, with D perhaps matching TRBD2 (7 bases). V gave up 5 bases and J gave up 3 bases, with 22 bases separating them. Germline V lookup: CDR1 SEHNR, CDR2 FQNEAQ (reference sequence). This CDR3 has 18 amino acids. The CDR3 nucleotides are TGTGCCAGCAGCCCCCCCAAGGGGGGGTGGCAGCACACCGGGGAGCTGTTTTTT. Translated, it gives CASSPPKGGWQHTGELFF.

The chain couples TRBV5-6 to TRBJ1-6, with D unresolved. Germline CDR1 is SGHDT and CDR2 is YYEEEE. V was pared by 0 bases and J by 10 bases, with 11 bases between. The CDR3 extends over 14 amino acids. CDR3 sequence reads: CASSLVPSGSPLHF. The CDR3 bases are TGTGCCAGCAGCTTGGTGCCGAGTGGGTCACCCCTCCACTTT.

This clone was seen just once. The chain uses TRBV5-6 and TRBJ1-2; D uncertain. V lost 2 bases to trimming and J lost 4 bases, with 12 bases between them. The germline gives CDR1 SGHDT, CDR2 YYEEEE. This CDR3 region has 14 residues. The CDR3 spells CASSFGPTLYGYTF. The CDR3 DNA is TGTGCCAGCAGCTTCGGACCGACCCTCTATGGCTACACCTTC.